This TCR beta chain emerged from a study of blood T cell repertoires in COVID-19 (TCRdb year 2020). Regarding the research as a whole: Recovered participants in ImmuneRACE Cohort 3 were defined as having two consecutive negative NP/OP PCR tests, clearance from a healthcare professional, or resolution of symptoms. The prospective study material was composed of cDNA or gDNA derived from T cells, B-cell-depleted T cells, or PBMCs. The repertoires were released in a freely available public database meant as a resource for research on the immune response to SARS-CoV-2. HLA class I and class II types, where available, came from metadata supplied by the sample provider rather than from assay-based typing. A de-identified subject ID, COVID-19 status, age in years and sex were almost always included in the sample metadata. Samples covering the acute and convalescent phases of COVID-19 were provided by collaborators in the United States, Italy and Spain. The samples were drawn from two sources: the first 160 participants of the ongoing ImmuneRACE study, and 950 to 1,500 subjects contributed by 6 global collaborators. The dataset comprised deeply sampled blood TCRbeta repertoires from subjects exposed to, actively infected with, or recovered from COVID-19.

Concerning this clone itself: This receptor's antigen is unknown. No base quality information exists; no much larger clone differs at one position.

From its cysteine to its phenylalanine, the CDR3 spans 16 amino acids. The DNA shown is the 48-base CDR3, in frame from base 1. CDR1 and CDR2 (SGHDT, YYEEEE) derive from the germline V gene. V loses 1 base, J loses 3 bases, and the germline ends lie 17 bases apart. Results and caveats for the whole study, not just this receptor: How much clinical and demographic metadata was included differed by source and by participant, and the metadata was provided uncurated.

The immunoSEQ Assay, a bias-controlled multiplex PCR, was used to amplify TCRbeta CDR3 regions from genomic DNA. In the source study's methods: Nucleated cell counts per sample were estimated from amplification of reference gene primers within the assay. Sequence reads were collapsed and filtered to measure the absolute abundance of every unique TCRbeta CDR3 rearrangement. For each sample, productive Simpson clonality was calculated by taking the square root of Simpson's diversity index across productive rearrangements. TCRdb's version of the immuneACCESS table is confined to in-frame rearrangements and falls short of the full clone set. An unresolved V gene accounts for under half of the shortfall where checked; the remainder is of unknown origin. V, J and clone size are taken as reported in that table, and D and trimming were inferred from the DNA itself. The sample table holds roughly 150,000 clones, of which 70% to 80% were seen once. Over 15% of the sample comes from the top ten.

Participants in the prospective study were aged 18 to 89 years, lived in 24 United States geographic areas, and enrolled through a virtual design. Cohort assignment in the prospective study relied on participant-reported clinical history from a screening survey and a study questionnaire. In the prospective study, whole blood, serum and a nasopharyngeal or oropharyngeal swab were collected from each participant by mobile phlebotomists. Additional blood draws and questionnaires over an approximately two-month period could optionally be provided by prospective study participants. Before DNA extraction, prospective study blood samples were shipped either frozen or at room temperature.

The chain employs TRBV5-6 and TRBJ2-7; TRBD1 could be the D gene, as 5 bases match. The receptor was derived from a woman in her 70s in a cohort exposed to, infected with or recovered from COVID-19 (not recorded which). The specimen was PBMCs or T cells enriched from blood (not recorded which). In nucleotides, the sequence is TGTGCCAGCAGCTTGTTTACAGGATTTGTGGACTACGAGCAGTACTTC. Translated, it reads CASSLFTGFVDYEQYF.